This TCR beta chain stems from a study of long-term antiretroviral therapy in people with HIV. United States facilities provided treatment to all participants with HIV. Specimens carried about 0.95-11 million cryopreserved PBMC before DNA extraction. Researchers ran immunoSEQ v3.0 at survey level. Libraries were prepared by immunoSEQ multiplex PCR; TCRdb keeps only in-frame clonotypes and omits some of them. The sample has approximately 15,000 clones; around 90% are singletons. Note on this clone: Its target is unknown.

Findings and caveats of the study: Increased diversity was seen after ART, yet it remained lower than in transplant donor controls. Dating from about 2004 to 2017, the blood was possibly obtained under older ART regimens.

The source is a man in his fifties or sixties with HIV. The sequences come from unsorted PBMCs, collected 0.3 years after starting antiretroviral therapy.

This CDR3 is CASSIAGQETQYF. The CDR3 nucleotides are TGTGCCAGCAGTATAGCGGGACAAGAGACCCAGTACTTC. V and J are TRBV7-9 and TRBJ2-5; the match to TRBD2 covers 8 bases. Germline V gene lookup returns CDR1 SEHNR and CDR2 FQNEAQ (reference sequence). V dropped 6 bases and J dropped 2; count of bases not matched to a gene: 2. The CDR3 runs 13 residues.